Following are 29 T cell receptor beta chains from one sample sequenced in a study of chemoradiotherapy in HPV16-positive cancers (dated by TCRdb to 2022 to 2024). The receptor library was made with the immunoSEQ multiplex PCR assay. Not all clones reach the TCRdb copy of this immuneACCESS table, which keeps in-frame sequences only. Checked studies attribute under half of the gap to unresolved V genes and leave the rest unexplained. Within this sample are approximately 12,000 clones, with 90% of them counted one time only. Jointly, the top ten make up around 2.9% of the sample. This sample was gathered from a patient who underwent chemoradiotherapy. The receptors were gathered from a human donor with HPV-associated anogenital cancer.

CDR3 DNA sequence: TGTGCCAGCAGCTTAGAGGGCACAGATACGCAGTATTTT. It yields the protein CASSLEGTDTQYF. The gene calls are TRBV7-9 and TRBJ2-3, with D unclear. The germline V gene encodes CDR1 SEHNR and CDR2 FQNEAQ (reference sequence). CDR3 size: 13 residues. V gave up 1 base and J gave up 1 base, with 3 bases separating them.

The chain links TRBV5-4 to TRBJ2-2, with 13 bases matching TRBD2. The CDR3 is 16 amino acids. Germline V lookup: CDR1 SGHNT, CDR2 YYREEE (reference sequence). V lost 4 bases, J lost 6 bases, and 6 bases stayed unmatched. The CDR3 sequence is CASSPGLAGAPGELFF. The DNA of the CDR3 is TGTGCCAGCAGCCCCGGACTAGCGGGGGCCCCCGGGGAGCTGTTTTTT.

The V gene is TRBV5-5, the J gene TRBJ1-2; a possible D gene is TRBD1 (5 bases). Per germline, CDR1 SGHKS and CDR2 YYEKEE (reference sequence). With 0 bases removed from V and 8 bases from J, the gap between germline ends came to 11 bases. The CDR3 is made up of 13 amino acids. The CDR3 loop is CASSLEGVGGYTF. In DNA form, the CDR3 reads TGTGCCAGCAGCTTGGAAGGGGTGGGCGGCTACACCTTC. The full variable domain, its missing parts supplied by reference TRBV5-5 and TRBJ1-2, is DAGVTQSPTHLIKTRGQQVTLRCSPISGHKSVSWYQQVLGQGPQFIFQYYEKEERGRGNFPDRFSARQFPNYSSELNVNALLLGDSALYLCASSLEGVGGYTFGSGTRLTVV.

V is TRBV6-5 and J is TRBJ2-5; a possible D gene is TRBD2 (6 bases). V dropped 0 bases and J dropped 10 bases, with 12 bases sitting between them. CDR3 size: 13 residues. Germline CDR1 is MNHEY and CDR2 is SVGAGI. The DNA of the CDR3 is TGTGCCAGCAGTTACTCGAGTCCGGGGGACCAGTACTTC. Encoded protein: CASSYSSPGDQYF.

The chain links TRBV9 to TRBJ1-2; TRBD1 matches at 7 bases. The CDR3 extends over 15 amino acids. V shed 0 bases, J shed 4 bases, and the junction held 6 bases outside the gene matches. The V gene's germline CDR1 is SGDLS and CDR2 YYNGEE. The CDR3 loop reads CASSVASAGGYGYTF. The DNA for the CDR3 is TGTGCCAGCAGCGTAGCTTCAGCAGGGGGCTATGGCTACACCTTC.

This chain joins TRBV27 and TRBJ1-5; 7 bases align to TRBD1. V was pared by 6 bases and J by 3 bases, with 8 bases of the junction left unmatched. CDR3 length equals 15 residues. Germline V gene lookup returns CDR1 MNHEY and CDR2 SMNVEV (reference sequence). The CDR3 here is CASREGARDNQPQHF. In nucleotides, the CDR3 is TGTGCCAGCAGGGAGGGGGCTAGGGACAATCAGCCCCAGCATTTT.

The rearrangement links TRBV19 to TRBJ1-1; 9 bases line up with TRBD1. The germline CDR1 and CDR2 sequences are LNHDA and SQIVND (reference sequence). The CDR3 has 15 amino acids. V shed 7 bases, J shed 4 bases, and the junction held 10 bases outside the gene matches. CDR3 sequence reads: CASKPGQGSSTEAFF. The CDR3 region has the DNA TGTGCCAGTAAACCGGGACAGGGCAGTAGCACTGAAGCTTTCTTT.

This chain links TRBV6-1 with TRBJ2-4, with 7 nucleotides matching TRBD2. There are 16 residues in the CDR3. V shed 2 bases and J 9 bases; nucleotides not matched to a gene: 13. Germline V gene sequence: CDR1 MNHNS, CDR2 SASEGT. DNA for the CDR3: TGTGCCAGCAGTGAATCGGTTGAGCGGGAATATGTCATTCAGTACTTC. Its protein is CASSESVEREYVIQYF.

The V gene is TRBV7-2, the J gene TRBJ1-2, with D uncertain. The germline V gene has CDR1 SGHTA and CDR2 FQGNSA. V was clipped by 4 bases and J by 8 bases, with 11 bases between them. The CDR3 has 12 amino acids. The CDR3: CASSYLMGGYTF. CDR3 coding DNA: TGTGCCAGCAGCTACCTGATGGGCGGCTACACCTTC.

The V gene is TRBV5-1, the J gene TRBJ2-5, with 9 positions matching TRBD2. Germline assignment: CDR1 SGHRS and CDR2 YFSETQ. J gave up 5 bases and V 2 bases, and 10 bases lay outside the gene matches. This CDR3 is built from 16 residues. The CDR3 sequence: CASSLTGAGGRETQYF. The CDR3 region has the DNA TGCGCCAGCAGCTTAACCGGAGCGGGAGGACGGGAGACCCAGTACTTC.

This chain links TRBV7-2 with TRBJ2-2; possibly TRBD1 for D (5 bases). Germline-derived CDR1 and CDR2 are SGHTA and FQGNSA. This CDR3 has 17 amino acids. The V end lost 1 base, the J end lost 5 bases, and 17 bases lay between the germline ends. The CDR3 DNA follows: TGTGCCAGCAGCTTAGGGGCAGGGAAGGGTCTAACCGGGGAGCTGTTTTTT. Translation: CASSLGAGKGLTGELFF.

This clone has only one observation. This chain connects TRBV5-4 to TRBJ1-1, with 9 nucleotides matching TRBD1. This CDR3 region has 16 residues. V dropped 0 bases and J dropped 5; count of bases not matched to a gene: 8. Germline CDR1 is SGHNT and CDR2 is YYREEE (reference sequence). The CDR3 nucleotides are TGTGCCAGCAGCTTGGGCGTGGGGACAGGGTCTACTGAAGCTTTCTTT. Translating it yields CASSLGVGTGSTEAFF.

This chain joins TRBV27 and TRBJ2-1, with D possibly called TRBD1 or TRBD2 (5 bases each). Trimming stripped 3 bases from V and 10 bases from J, with 10 bases between. The CDR3 has 12 residues. CDR1 is MNHEY and CDR2 is SMNVEV in the germline V gene (reference sequence). This chain's CDR3 is CASSLGDGEQFF. In DNA, the CDR3 is TGTGCCAGCAGTTTGGGGGACGGGGAGCAGTTCTTC.

This clone appeared once. The chain carries TRBV5-4 and TRBJ2-1, with TRBD2 matching 7 bases. The V and J ends lost 1 base and 2 bases, in that order; junction bases with no gene match: 6. The CDR3 runs to 16 residues. The V gene's germline CDR1 is SGHNT and CDR2 YYREEE (reference sequence). The CDR3 reads CASSLPAGLTYNEQFF. For the CDR3, the DNA is TGTGCCAGCAGCTTGCCAGCGGGACTAACCTACAATGAGCAGTTCTTC.

CDR3 residues: CASSSTGVEQYF. DNA of the CDR3: TGTGCCAGCAGCTCTACAGGGGTCGAGCAGTACTTC. The chain recombines TRBV7-9 with TRBJ2-7, with 7 bases aligning to TRBD1. In germline, CDR1 is SEHNR, CDR2 FQNEAQ (reference sequence). CDR3 length equals 12 residues. The junction had 3 bases not matched to a gene; V was cut back by 4 bases and J by 6 bases.

In DNA, the CDR3 is TGCGCCAGCAGCTTGGATCCAGGGGCCACCGGGGAGCTGTTTTTT. Its translation is CASSLDPGATGELFF. This sequence joins TRBV5-1 and TRBJ2-2; D perhaps matches TRBD1 (6 bases). The V gene's germline CDR1 is SGHRS and CDR2 YFSETQ. This CDR3 is built from 15 residues. The germline V and J ends were trimmed by 0 bases and 4 bases, with 10 bases remaining between them. Variable domain in full (rest from reference TRBV5-1 and TRBJ2-2): KAGVTQTPRYLIKTRGQQVTLSCSPISGHRSVSWYQQTPGQGLQFLFEYFSETQRNKGNFPGRFSGRQFSNSRSEMNVSTLELGDSALYLCASSLDPGATGELFFGEGSRLTVL.

The gene calls are TRBV4-2 and TRBJ1-4; TRBD1 is a possible D gene (5 bases). The CDR3 has 13 residues. Trimming took off 4 bases at V and 11 bases at J, with 14 bases between the two ends. The germline V gene encodes CDR1 LGHNA and CDR2 YNFKEQ. The CDR3 DNA sequence: TGTGCCAGCAGCCCCACGCAGGGAGTGAAACTGTTTTTT. Translating gives CASSPTQGVKLFF.

J is TRBJ2-2 and V is TRBV13; D uncertain. V lost 6 bases and J lost 3, with 8 bases in between. Per germline, CDR1 PRHDT and CDR2 FYEKMQ (reference sequence). This CDR3 contains 13 residues. The CDR3 is CASRGSDTGELFF. CDR3 in DNA: TGTGCCAGCAGAGGATCGGACACCGGGGAGCTGTTTTTT.

The chain has TRBV2 and TRBJ1-2; a possible D gene is TRBD1 (6 bases). CDR1 and CDR2 from the germline V gene are SNHLY and FYNNEI. This CDR3 region has 16 residues. V was pared by 4 bases and J by 1 base, with 16 bases between. As DNA, the CDR3 is TGTGCCAGCAGTGGTAGTTGGGGGCGAGATAACTATGGCTACACCTTC. This codes for CASSGSWGRDNYGYTF.

In its sample, this clone was seen once. The chain has TRBV19 and TRBJ2-5; possible D gene TRBD2, 6 bases. The CDR3 runs 14 residues. Trimming took off 5 bases at V and 0 bases at J, with 10 bases between the two ends. Germline V gene sequence: CDR1 LNHDA, CDR2 SQIVND (reference sequence). This CDR3 reads CASSAGRHQETQYF. As DNA, the CDR3 is TGTGCCAGTAGTGCGGGACGGCACCAAGAGACCCAGTACTTC.

As to this clone: The sample contains more than one DNA sequence encoding this CDR3. The gene calls are TRBV11-2 and TRBJ1-4, with D possibly matching TRBD1 (6 bases). Trimming left V 4 bases short and J 10 bases short, with 16 bases between. CDR1 is SGHAT and CDR2 is FQNNGV in the germline V gene. The CDR3 loop spans 14 amino acids. Here the CDR3 DNA reads TGTGCCAGCAGCTCGGCCGGGGGGCCACTAAAACTGTTTTTT. This encodes CASSSAGGPLKLFF.

The rearrangement joins TRBV9 to TRBJ2-3; 8 bases match TRBD1. With V trimmed by 0 bases and J by 3 bases, 0 bases remained unmatched. Germline V gives CDR1 SGDLS, CDR2 YYNGEE. There are 14 residues in the CDR3. This chain's CDR3 is CASSVGTGTDTQYF. The CDR3 nucleotides are TGTGCCAGCAGCGTAGGGACAGGGACAGATACGCAGTATTTT.

The chain joins TRBV10-2 to TRBJ1-1; D perhaps matches TRBD1 (5 bases). The CDR3 is 14 residues long. The V end lost 8 bases, the J end lost 1 base, and 14 bases lay between the germline ends. From germline, CDR1 is WSHSY and CDR2 SAAADI. This CDR3 reads CASSTGTPNTEAFF. The CDR3 DNA is TGCGCCAGCTCGACCGGGACGCCGAACACTGAAGCTTTCTTT.

In this sample, this clone turned up once. V usage is TRBV6-1 and J usage is TRBJ1-5; D uncertain. Trimming stripped 0 bases from V and 7 bases from J, with 7 bases between. Germline CDR1 is MNHNS and CDR2 is SASEGT. This CDR3 is built from 13 residues. The DNA of the CDR3 is TGTGCCAGCAGTGAAGCGCCCTCGCAGCCCCAGCATTTT. Translating gives CASSEAPSQPQHF.

V and J are TRBV10-3 and TRBJ1-1; D is possibly TRBD1 (6 bases). Germline lookup yields CDR1 ENHRY and CDR2 SYGVKD. Trimming pared 3 bases from V and 3 bases from J, leaving 11 bases between. The CDR3 length is 14 residues. Written as DNA, the CDR3 is TGTGCCATCAGTGAAGGGGGGAGGTACACTGAAGCTTTCTTT. This gives the protein CAISEGGRYTEAFF.

The J gene is TRBJ1-1, the V gene TRBV19; D is unclear. The germline gives CDR1 LNHDA, CDR2 SQIVND (reference sequence). CDR3 length: 14 amino acids. V shed 5 bases and J shed 0 bases, with 10 bases lying between them. CDR3 in amino acids: CASSFNRLNTEAFF. The CDR3 nucleotides are TGTGCCAGTAGTTTCAACAGATTGAACACTGAAGCTTTCTTT.

As concerns this clone: The germline gene is not matched at one end of the junction; a read error may be the cause. V usage is TRBV7-7 and J usage is TRBJ2-7, with 9 bases lining up with TRBD1. Germline V gene lookup returns CDR1 SSHAT and CDR2 FNYEAQ (reference sequence). This CDR3 has 17 residues. The CDR3 DNA is TGTGCTAGCAGCCCTAAGCTGAAGACAGGGGGCTCCTACGAGCAGTACTTC. Its protein is CASSPKLKTGGSYEQYF.

A single count supports this clone. The chain combines TRBV5-1 with TRBJ2-1, with D possibly TRBD1 on 5 matching bases. Trimming stripped 4 bases from V and 4 bases from J, with 18 bases between. This CDR3 comprises 16 residues. Germline-derived CDR1 and CDR2 are SGHRS and YFSETQ. The CDR3 DNA sequence: TGCGCCAGCAGCCCGGAAGGCAGGGTAGGATACAATGAGCAGTTCTTC. Amino acid sequence: CASSPEGRVGYNEQFF.

The J gene is TRBJ1-5, the V gene TRBV27; TRBD1 might be the D (5 bases). Deletions cut 3 bases from V and 5 bases from J, with 8 bases between. The V gene's germline CDR1 is MNHEY and CDR2 SMNVEV (reference sequence). The CDR3 has 13 amino acids. CDR3 sequence reads: CASSFGRDQPQHF. The CDR3 coding sequence is TGTGCCAGCAGTTTCGGCAGGGATCAGCCCCAGCATTTT.